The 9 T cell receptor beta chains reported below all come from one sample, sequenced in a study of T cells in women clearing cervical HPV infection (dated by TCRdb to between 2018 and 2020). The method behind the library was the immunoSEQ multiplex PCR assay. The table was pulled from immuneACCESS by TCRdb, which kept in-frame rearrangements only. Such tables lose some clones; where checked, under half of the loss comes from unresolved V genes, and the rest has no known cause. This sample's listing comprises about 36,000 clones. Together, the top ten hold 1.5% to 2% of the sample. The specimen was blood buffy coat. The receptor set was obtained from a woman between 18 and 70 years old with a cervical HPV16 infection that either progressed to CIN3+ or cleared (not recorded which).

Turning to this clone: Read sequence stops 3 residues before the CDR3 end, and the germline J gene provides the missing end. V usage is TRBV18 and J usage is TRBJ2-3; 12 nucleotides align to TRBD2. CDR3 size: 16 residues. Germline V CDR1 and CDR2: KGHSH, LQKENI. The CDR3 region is CASSPPLAGGQETQYF. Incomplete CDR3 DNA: TGTGCCAGCTCACCACCACTAGCGGGGGGCCAAGAGACG.

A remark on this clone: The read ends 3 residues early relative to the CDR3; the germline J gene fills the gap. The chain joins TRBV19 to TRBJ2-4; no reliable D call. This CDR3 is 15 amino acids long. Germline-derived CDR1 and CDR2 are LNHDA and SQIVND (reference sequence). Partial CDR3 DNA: TGTGCCAGTACTCGGTCCGGCCTTAATAACTATGGT. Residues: CASTRSGLNNYG. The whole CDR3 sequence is CASTRSGLNNYGQYF.

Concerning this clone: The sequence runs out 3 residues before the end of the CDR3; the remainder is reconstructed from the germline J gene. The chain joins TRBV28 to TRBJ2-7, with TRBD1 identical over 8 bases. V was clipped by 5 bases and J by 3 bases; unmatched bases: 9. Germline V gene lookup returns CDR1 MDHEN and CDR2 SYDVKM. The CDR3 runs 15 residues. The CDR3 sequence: CASSPPQGAVYEQYF. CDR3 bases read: TGTGCCAGCAGTCCCCCCCAGGGGGCCGTCTACGAG.

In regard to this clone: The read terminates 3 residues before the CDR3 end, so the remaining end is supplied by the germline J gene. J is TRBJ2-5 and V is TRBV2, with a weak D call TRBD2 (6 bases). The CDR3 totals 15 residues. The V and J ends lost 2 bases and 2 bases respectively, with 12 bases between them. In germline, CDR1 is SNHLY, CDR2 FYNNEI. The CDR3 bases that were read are TGTGCCAGCAGTGAATGGGCCGCGGGACAAGAGACC. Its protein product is CASSEWAAGQET. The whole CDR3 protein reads CASSEWAAGQETQYF.

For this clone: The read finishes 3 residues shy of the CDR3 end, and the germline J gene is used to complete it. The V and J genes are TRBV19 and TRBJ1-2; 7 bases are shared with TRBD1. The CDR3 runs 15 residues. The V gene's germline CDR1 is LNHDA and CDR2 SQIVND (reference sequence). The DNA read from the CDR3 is TGTGCCAGTAGTATCTCACAGGGGTCACCCTACGAC. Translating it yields CASSISQGSPYD. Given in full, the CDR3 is CASSISQGSPYDYTF. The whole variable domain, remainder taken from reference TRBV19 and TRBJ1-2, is DGGITQSPKYLFRKEGQNVTLSCEQNLNHDAMYWYRQDPGQGLRLIYYSQIVNDFQKGDIAEGYSVSREKKESFPLTVTSAQKNPTAFYLCASSISQGSPYDYTFGSGTRLTVV.

The CDR3 sequence: CASSEDPPGGSYEQYF. Partial CDR3 DNA: TGTGCCAGCAGTGAAGACCCCCCGGGGGGTTCCTACGAG. V gene TRBV2 combines with J gene TRBJ2-7, with TRBD2 matching 7 bases. The read is 3 residues too short to cover the CDR3 end, so that end is filled in from the germline J gene. The CDR3 extends over 16 amino acids. Trimming cost V 1 base and J 1 base; bases outside gene matches: 7. The germline V gene has CDR1 SNHLY and CDR2 FYNNEI.

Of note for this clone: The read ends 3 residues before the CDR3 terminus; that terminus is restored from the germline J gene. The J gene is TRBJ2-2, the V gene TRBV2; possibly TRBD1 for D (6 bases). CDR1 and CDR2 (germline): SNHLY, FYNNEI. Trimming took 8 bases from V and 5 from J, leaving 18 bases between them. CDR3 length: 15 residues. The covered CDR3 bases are TGTGCCAGCTCCAAAGGCAGGGGCGGGACCGGGGAG. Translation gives CASSKGRGGTGE. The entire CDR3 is CASSKGRGGTGELFF.

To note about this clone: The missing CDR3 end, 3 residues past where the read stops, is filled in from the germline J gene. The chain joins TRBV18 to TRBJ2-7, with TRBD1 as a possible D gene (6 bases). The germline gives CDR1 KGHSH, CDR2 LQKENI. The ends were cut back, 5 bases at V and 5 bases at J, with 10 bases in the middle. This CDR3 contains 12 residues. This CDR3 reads CASSSNRDEQYF. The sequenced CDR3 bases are TGTGCCAGCTCATCCAACAGGGACGAG.

The covered CDR3 bases are TGTGCCAGCTCACCTCCGGGACAAGAAAACATC. Its protein is CASSPPGQENI. The CDR3 reads in full as CASSPPGQENIYTF. The chain recombines TRBV18 with TRBJ1-2; D possibly corresponds to TRBD1 (6 bases). The read falls 3 residues short of the CDR3 end, and the missing part is taken from the germline J gene. The CDR3 spans 14 residues. Per the germline V gene, CDR1 is KGHSH and CDR2 is LQKENI.